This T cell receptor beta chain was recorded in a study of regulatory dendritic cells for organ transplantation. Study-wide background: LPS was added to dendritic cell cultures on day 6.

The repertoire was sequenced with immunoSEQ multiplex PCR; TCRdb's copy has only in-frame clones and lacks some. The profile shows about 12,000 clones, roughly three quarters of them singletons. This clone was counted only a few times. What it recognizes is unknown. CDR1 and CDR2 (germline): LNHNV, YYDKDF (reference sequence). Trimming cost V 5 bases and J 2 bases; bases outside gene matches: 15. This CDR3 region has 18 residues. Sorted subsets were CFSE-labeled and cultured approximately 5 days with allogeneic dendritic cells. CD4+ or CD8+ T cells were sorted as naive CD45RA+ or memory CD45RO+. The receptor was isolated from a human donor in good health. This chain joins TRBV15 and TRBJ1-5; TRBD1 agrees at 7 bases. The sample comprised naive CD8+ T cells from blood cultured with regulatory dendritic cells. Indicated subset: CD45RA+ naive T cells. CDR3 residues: CATSGGDRTSRGNQPQHF. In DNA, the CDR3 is TGTGCCACCAGCGGAGGGGACAGAACATCTCGAGGCAATCAGCCCCAGCATTTT.